The entry below gives a single T cell receptor beta chain sequence along with its context. No antigen is known for it. Repertoires were generated with immunoSEQ multiplex PCR, while TCRdb's copy carries only in-frame clones and drops some. The table lists about 100,000 clones, 91% of them singletons, with 8% to 9.5% in the top ten. The data belong to a study of T cell responses to AZD1222 COVID-19 vaccine. The study's findings and limits: Among spike-specific TCRs, nearly half reportedly target unmutated variant regions. The number of AZD1222 recipients seropositive at baseline was only five to seven.

This CDR3 region has 13 residues. Trimming pared 3 bases from V and 1 base from J, leaving 6 bases between. The sequencing used peripheral blood, collected 28 days after the second AZD1222 dose. The chain uses TRBV12-3 or TRBV12-4 and TRBJ1-1, with no clear D. The TCR was taken from an adult who received the AZD1222 COVID-19 vaccine. The CDR3 region has the DNA TGTGCCAGCAGTTTTGCAGGGAACACTGAAGCTTTCTTT. It translates to CASSFAGNTEAFF.